This TCR beta chain was sequenced in a study of cytomegalovirus exposure and HLA in healthy donors. This clone was counted only a few times. Its antigen remains unknown. This table comes from immunoSEQ multiplex PCR, and its TCRdb copy is limited to in-frame clones, with some not included. Found here are hundreds of thousands of clones, about nine tenths of them singletons; the top ten hold more than 1.5%. Germline trimming cut 5 bases from V and 4 bases from J; bases unmatched to any gene: 8. The CDR3 is 15 amino acids. Germline V gene lookup returns CDR1 MDHEN and CDR2 SYDVKM. Study conclusions and caveats: First-cohort TCR clusters tended to co-occur in the roughly 130 validation repertoires, a later analysis found. While the bulk of TCR sequences proved rare, some public TCRs turned up in many donors. Reported results showed that the classifier diagnosed cytomegalovirus status with high specificity and sensitivity. Specificity of three CMV-associated chains for CMV antigens was verified in vitro.

This clonotype was sampled from a woman under 30 in good health and CMV-seropositive. Source material: PBMCs. The chain joins TRBV28 to TRBJ2-7, with 10 nucleotides matching TRBD1. The DNA for the CDR3 is TGTGCCAGCAGTCCATTGACAGGGGGCGCGTACGAGCAGTACTTC. It is translated as CASSPLTGGAYEQYF.